A single sample is the source of the 13 T cell receptor beta chains below, sequenced in a study of blood T cells in healthy people across ages. For the second PCR, which ran for roughly 7 to 11 cycles, a sample-barcoded 5' primer and a J-beta primer mix were used. One entry per CDR3 protein results from TCRdb running MiXCR on the 5' RACE reads. The repertoire holds approximately 1.5 million distinct CDR3 sequences, about 31% seen once, with around 11% in the top ten. Sequencing input: blood. Every receptor here comes from a woman in her twenties or thirties in good health.

This clonotype was counted a few times. This rearrangement joins TRBV7-3 to TRBJ1-6, with no clear D. The V end was cut by 1 base, the J end by 10 bases, with 11 bases between. CDR3 length equals 14 residues. CDR1 and CDR2 from the germline V gene are SGHTA and FQGTGA. CDR3 sequence (DNA): TGTGCCAGCAGCTTAAACTCGGCGGGATCACCCCTCCACTTT. Protein sequence: CASSLNSAGSPLHF.

This clonotype was seen at least ten times. This rearrangement joins TRBV6-5 to TRBJ2-5; 8 bases line up with TRBD2. This CDR3 contains 15 residues. From germline, CDR1 is MNHEY and CDR2 SVGAGI. V shed 2 bases, J shed 5 bases, and the junction held 7 bases outside the gene matches. DNA for the CDR3: TGTGCCAGCAGTTACGGAGCGGGAGAGTTGGAGACCCAGTACTTC. This sequence encodes CASSYGAGELETQYF.

This clonotype was detected a few times. This chain connects TRBV5-1 to TRBJ2-1; 7 bases agree with TRBD2. Trimming at V came to 1 base and at J to 7 bases, leaving 11 bases not matched to a gene. The CDR3 runs 16 residues. Germline loops: CDR1 SGHRS, CDR2 YFSETQ. The CDR3 is CASSLNGGRYGNEQFF. The CDR3 DNA follows: TGCGCCAGCAGCTTGAACGGGGGGAGATATGGAAATGAGCAGTTCTTC.

This chain uses TRBV7-9 with TRBJ1-5, with TRBD1 matching 7 bases. The trim removed 4 bases at V and 7 bases at J, leaving 13 bases unmatched. This CDR3 has 16 amino acids. In germline, CDR1 is SEHNR, CDR2 FQNEAQ (reference sequence). The CDR3 sequence is CASSSTENRGRQPQHF. CDR3 DNA sequence: TGTGCCAGCAGCTCCACGGAGAACAGGGGAAGACAGCCCCAGCATTTT.

This clonotype was observed many times. V gene TRBV5-5 combines with J gene TRBJ2-3; D is undetermined. Trimming took 4 bases from V and 3 from J, leaving 9 bases between them. This CDR3 spans 13 amino acids. CDR1 and CDR2 (germline): SGHKS, YYEKEE (reference sequence). The CDR3 sequence: CASSPRPTDTQYF. CDR3 nucleotide sequence: TGTGCCAGCAGCCCTAGGCCGACAGATACGCAGTATTTT.

This clonotype was seen only a few times. The V call is TRBV7-2, the J call TRBJ2-3, with TRBD1 as a possible D gene (6 bases). This CDR3 region has 15 residues. The V end was cut by 1 base, the J end by 4 bases, with 12 bases between. From germline, CDR1 is SGHTA and CDR2 FQGNSA. CDR3 in DNA: TGTGCCAGCAGCTTAGTTTCAGGGACACCAGATACGCAGTATTTT. It encodes CASSLVSGTPDTQYF.

In DNA, the CDR3 is TGTGCCAGCAGCAGACTACAGGTTCGAACAGATACGCAGTATTTT. It specifies CASSRLQVRTDTQYF. The chain links TRBV14 to TRBJ2-3; D may correspond to TRBD1 or TRBD2 (5 bases each). V was trimmed by 5 bases and J by 3 bases, leaving 15 bases between them. The germline gives CDR1 SGHDN, CDR2 FVKESK. The CDR3 is 15 amino acids.

CDR3 nucleotides: TGTGCCAGCAGTTTGCCCTGGACAGGACGACACGAGCAGTACTTC. Translating it yields CASSLPWTGRHEQYF. This chain connects TRBV28 to TRBJ2-7, with 7 nucleotides matching TRBD1. The germline gives CDR1 MDHEN, CDR2 SYDVKM. Trimming removed 3 bases from V and 5 bases from J; junction bases left unmatched: 10. The CDR3 has 15 residues.

This clonotype showed up just a few times. The gene calls are TRBV6-5 and TRBJ1-4; D not resolved. From germline, CDR1 is MNHEY and CDR2 SVGAGI. CDR3 length equals 15 residues. Trimming cost V 0 bases and J 0 bases, with 5 bases left between them. CDR3 nucleotide sequence: TGTGCCAGCAGTTACTCTAGCGCAACTAATGAAAAACTGTTTTTT. This gives the protein CASSYSSATNEKLFF.

As concerns this clonotype: At one of its ends the junction is not consistent with the germline gene, which may arise from a read error. The CDR3 region is CASNQEAAEDTQYF. The DNA of the CDR3 is TGTGCCAGCAACCAAGAAGCAGCGGAGGATACGCAGTATTTT. The chain has TRBV4-2 and TRBJ2-3; possible D gene TRBD2, 5 bases. Germline CDR1 is LGHNA and CDR2 is YNFKEQ. The CDR3 has 14 amino acids.

This rearrangement joins TRBV20-1 to TRBJ1-5; 7 positions match TRBD1. Losses at the gene ends were 3 bases for V and 5 bases for J; bases not matched to a gene: 10. There are 15 residues in the CDR3. CDR1 is DFQATT and CDR2 is SNEGSKA in the germline V gene (reference sequence). DNA of the CDR3: TGCAGTGCTAGGGGGAGGGGGCTTACTGATCAGCCCCAGCATTTT. The encoded protein is CSARGRGLTDQPQHF.

The rearrangement uses TRBV5-1 and TRBJ2-5; unclear D gene. Between the trimmed V and J ends, which lost 0 bases and 5 bases, there was a span of 5 bases. There are 12 residues in the CDR3. Germline CDR1 SGHRS, CDR2 YFSETQ. CDR3 DNA: TGCGCCAGCAGCTTGGAACCCGAGACCCAGTACTTC. Translated, it gives CASSLEPETQYF.

The gene calls are TRBV5-1 and TRBJ2-1, with 10 bases identical to TRBD2. The CDR3 extends over 16 amino acids. V shed 5 bases and J 0 bases; nucleotides not matched to a gene: 5. Germline assignment: CDR1 SGHRS and CDR2 YFSETQ. The CDR3 DNA reads TGCGCCAGCAGAGTAGCGGGGGGCTCCTCCTACAATGAGCAGTTCTTC. The encoded protein is CASRVAGGSSYNEQFF.